The following is a T cell receptor (beta chain) sequence with its context. These data are taken from a study of blood T cell repertoires in COVID-19. The germline CDR1 and CDR2 sequences are SGHTA and FQGNSA. This CDR3 is built from 16 residues. After removal of 0 bases from V and 3 bases from J, the junction contained 5 bases not matched to a gene. The method was immunoSEQ multiplex PCR; TCRdb's version includes in-frame clones alone and lacks a portion of them. Among 120,000 or so clones, approximately 85% were seen once, and the ten largest hold 25% to 30%. The sequence was collected from a woman older than 75 with acute or convalescent COVID-19. The chain joins TRBV7-2 to TRBJ1-5, with 7 bases lining up with TRBD1. The sample taken for sequencing was peripheral blood. CDR3 DNA: TGTGCCAGCAGCTTAGCTGCGACAGGGTTCAATCAGCCCCAGCATTTT. Amino acid sequence: CASSLAATGFNQPQHF.